The T cell receptor (beta chain) under discussion was sequenced for a study of T cells expressing NK-cell markers. The wider study: The sequencing cohort of eight donors included seven HCMV-seropositive individuals and one seronegative individual. Study observations and caveats: The study left the HCMV specificity of expanded NKG2C+ T cell clones unresolved. Dominant NKG2C+ clonotypes were found to form roughly 1.0-7.0% of CD8+ T cells in about 6 donors.

CDR3 size: 13 residues. In germline, CDR1 is DFQATT, CDR2 SNEGSKA (reference sequence). About this clonotype: Its antigen remains unknown.

cDNA encoding TCR beta was synthesized via 5'RACE template switching incorporating UMIs. For each CDR3 protein, TCRdb gives one entry from its re-call of the 5' RACE reads, without DNA. Its table lists 500,000 or so distinct CDR3 sequences. The V call is TRBV20-1, the J call TRBJ1-6; the D call of TRBD1 rests on TCRdb alone, since no DNA is present to check it. Sequenced: blood T cells: a sorted CD56 or NKG2C T cell subset, CD4+ or CD8+ T cells, or bulk PBMC T cells (not recorded which). This sequence originates from a man aged 18 to 29 in good health. The chain's CDR3 is CSATDRVKSPLHF.